One sample yielded the 23 T cell receptor gamma chains listed below, sequenced in a study of Vδ1+ human thymocytes. Study-level findings and limits: In the thymus, TRG and TRD repertoires looked highly polyclonal with Gaussian CDR3 lengths.

Extracted RNA was reverse transcribed into cDNA. Pooled V-gene forward primers with one constant-region reverse primer generated the CDR3 amplicons by multiplex PCR. With CATT, TCRdb re-called clones from the multiplex PCR reads. Seen here are over 25,000 gamma-chain clones, over 15% observed once, and the top ten hold under 2%. These receptors have no known antigen. Sequenced input: Vdelta1+ gamma-delta thymocytes from the thymus. The subset is: FACS-sorted CD3+ TCRalphabeta- TCRVdelta1+ TCRVdelta2- thymocytes. The receptors come from a boy under two years old who had congenital heart surgery.

V usage is TRGV9 and J usage is TRGJ1 or TRGJ2. With 3 bases clipped from V and 0 bases from J, the junction kept 8 bases outside the gene matches. The germline CDR1 and CDR2 sequences are GITISATS and ISYDGTV (reference sequence). This CDR3 has 15 amino acids. DNA for the CDR3: TGTGCCTTGTGGGAGATAGCCCCGAATTATTATAAGAAACTCTTT. Amino acids: CALWEIAPNYYKKLF.

V gene TRGV8 combines with J gene TRGJ1 or TRGJ2. Germline loops: CDR1 VENAVY, CDR2 YDSYNSRV. J gave up 15 bases and V 8 bases, and 19 bases lay outside the gene matches. This CDR3 contains 12 residues. CDR3 loop: CATSAQNFRGLF. The CDR3, as DNA: TGTGCCACCTCGGCCCAGAATTTTCGGGGACTCTTT.

The chain combines TRGV9 with TRGJP2. CDR1 GITISATS and CDR2 ISYDGTV come from the germline V gene (reference sequence). Trimming at V came to 2 bases and at J to 4 bases, leaving 7 bases not matched to a gene. This CDR3 is built from 15 residues. CDR3 DNA: TGTGCCTTGTGGGAGGGTTGCTCTAGTGATTGGATCAAGACGTTT. Translated: CALWEGCSSDWIKTF.

This chain links TRGV2 with TRGJ1 or TRGJ2. Losses at the gene ends were 4 bases for V and 11 bases for J; bases not matched to a gene: 17. Per germline, CDR1 EGSNGY and CDR2 YDSYNSKV. CDR3 length: 14 residues. CDR3: CATWDLNNGPEKLF. Here the CDR3 DNA reads TGTGCCACCTGGGATCTCAATAATGGGCCTGAGAAACTCTTT.

The genes are TRGV2 and TRGJ1 or TRGJ2. Germline lookup yields CDR1 EGSNGY and CDR2 YDSYNSKV. V lost 0 bases and J lost 12; bases outside the gene matches: 17. The CDR3 spans 15 residues. The CDR3 nucleotides are TGTGCCACCTGGGACGGGCCGATCCTCTGGCCGGGGAAACTCTTT. Translating it yields CATWDGPILWPGKLF.

This clone has just a few counts. The chain joins TRGV3 to TRGJ1 or TRGJ2. This CDR3 has 12 amino acids. Germline-derived CDR1 and CDR2 are VTNTFY and YDVSTARD (reference sequence). Losses at the gene ends were 4 bases for V and 5 bases for J; bases not matched to a gene: 5. CDR3 coding DNA: TGTGCCACCTGGGAATGTGATTATAAGAAACTCTTT. Translation gives CATWECDYKKLF.

Sample share makes this clone medium-sized (0.01 to 0.1%). This rearrangement joins TRGV9 to TRGJ1 or TRGJ2. V was pared by 4 bases and J by 4 bases, with 4 bases of the junction left unmatched. The germline gives CDR1 GITISATS, CDR2 ISYDGTV (reference sequence). This CDR3 comprises 12 residues. For the CDR3, the DNA is TGTGCCTTGTGGGATTCCTATTATAAGAAACTCTTT. This codes for CALWDSYYKKLF.

This clone has a handful of counts. An end of the junction does not agree with germline; a read error may underlie this. Different DNA sequences within this sample yield the same CDR3. This chain uses TRGV5 with TRGJ1 or TRGJ2. Germline V gene data show CDR1 as VINAFY and CDR2 as YDVSNSKD. This CDR3 region has 13 residues. The CDR3 loop reads CATWDRQDYKKLF. CDR3 sequence (DNA): TGCGCCACCTGGGACAGGCAGGATTATAAGAAACTCTTT.

J is TRGJ1 or TRGJ2 and V is TRGV8. Germline V lookup: CDR1 VENAVY, CDR2 YDSYNSRV. This CDR3 has 10 residues. Trimming removed 2 bases from V and 12 bases from J; junction bases left unmatched: 4. CDR3 protein: CATWDIGKLF. CDR3 DNA sequence: TGTGCCACCTGGGATATTGGGAAACTCTTT.

This clone was observed a single time. Germline and junction disagree at one end, which may indicate a read error. V gene TRGV3 combines with J gene TRGJ1 or TRGJ2. This CDR3 spans 14 amino acids. Per the germline V gene, CDR1 is VTNTFY and CDR2 is YDVSTARD (reference sequence). CDR3 nucleotide sequence: TGTGCCACCTGGGACAGGCCGGTGTTTTATACGAAACTCTTT. Residues: CATWDRPVFYTKLF.

A word on this clone: Just one base apart from a much larger clone, this may be a read error. The sample contains more than one DNA sequence encoding this CDR3. The chain links TRGV2 to TRGJ1 or TRGJ2. V shed 0 bases, J shed 4 bases, and the junction held 3 bases outside the gene matches. The CDR3 has 13 amino acids. The V gene's germline CDR1 is EGSNGY and CDR2 YDSYNSKV. The CDR3 loop reads CATWDGTYYKKLF. The CDR3 region has the DNA TGTGCCACCTGGGACGGGACCTATTATAAGAAACTCTTT.

This chain joins TRGV3 and TRGJ1 or TRGJ2. The ends lost 1 base at V and 12 bases at J; junction bases unmatched: 12. The length of the CDR3 is 13 residues. Germline V gene data show CDR1 as VTNTFY and CDR2 as YDVSTARD (reference sequence). The CDR3 region is CATWDSPFFGKLF. In nucleotides, the CDR3 is TGTGCCACCTGGGACAGTCCCTTTTTTGGGAAACTCTTT.

The J gene is TRGJP2, the V gene TRGV8. The CDR3 is 15 residues long. Trimming removed 4 bases from V and 0 bases from J; junction bases left unmatched: 5. Germline loops: CDR1 VENAVY, CDR2 YDSYNSRV. The CDR3 coding sequence is TGTGCCACCTGGGAGTTCTATAGTAGTGATTGGATCAAGACGTTT. This encodes CATWEFYSSDWIKTF.

This clone showed up just a few times. The sample contains more than one DNA sequence encoding this CDR3. The V gene is TRGV2, the J gene TRGJ1 or TRGJ2. CDR3 length equals 14 residues. V lost 0 bases, J lost 4 bases, and 6 bases stayed unmatched. Per the germline V gene, CDR1 is EGSNGY and CDR2 is YDSYNSKV. The CDR3 sequence: CATWDGPWYYKKLF. In nucleotides, the CDR3 is TGTGCCACCTGGGACGGGCCCTGGTATTATAAGAAACTCTTT.

The genes are TRGV4 and TRGJ1 or TRGJ2. The V segment lost 2 bases and the J segment 4 bases; nucleotides outside the gene matches: 8. The CDR3 spans 14 residues. Germline CDR1 and CDR2: EGSTGY and YDSYTSSV. The CDR3: CATWDAHLYYKKLF. CDR3 sequence (DNA): TGTGCCACCTGGGATGCGCACTTGTATTATAAGAAACTCTTT.

This clone was observed a handful of times. This clone may be a read error of a much larger clone one base away. Other DNA variants within this sample encode the same CDR3. The chain links TRGV9 to TRGJ1 or TRGJ2. CDR1 and CDR2 from the germline V gene are GITISATS and ISYDGTV (reference sequence). The CDR3 runs to 13 residues. The V and J ends lost 0 bases and 6 bases, in that order; junction bases with no gene match: 5. CDR3 protein: CALWEVLSYKKLF. The DNA of the CDR3 is TGTGCCTTGTGGGAGGTGCTTTCTTATAAGAAACTCTTT.

This clone was detected only a few times. This may be a read error: a much more frequent sequence differs by one nucleotide. Other nucleotide sequences in the sample specify the same CDR3. V is TRGV2 and J is TRGJ1 or TRGJ2. With 0 bases clipped from V and 6 bases from J, the junction kept 5 bases outside the gene matches. This CDR3 spans 13 amino acids. Germline CDR1 is EGSNGY and CDR2 is YDSYNSKV. CDR3: CATWDGPFYKKLF. CDR3 coding DNA: TGTGCCACCTGGGACGGGCCCTTTTATAAGAAACTCTTT.

The chain combines TRGV8 with TRGJ1 or TRGJ2. V lost 3 bases, J lost 10 bases, and 6 bases stayed unmatched. Germline V lookup: CDR1 VENAVY, CDR2 YDSYNSRV. CDR3 length: 11 residues. The CDR3 region has the DNA TGTGCCACCTGGGATGAGGAAAAGAAACTCTTT. It codes for CATWDEEKKLF.

V is TRGV8 and J is TRGJ1 or TRGJ2. The junction had 8 bases not matched to a gene; V was cut back by 6 bases and J by 0 bases. CDR1 and CDR2 (germline): VENAVY, YDSYNSRV. The CDR3 runs to 14 residues. The CDR3 loop is CATWTKGNYYKKLF. CDR3 DNA: TGTGCCACCTGGACGAAGGGGAATTATTATAAGAAACTCTTT.

This clone was seen only a few times. This specimen includes other DNA sequences encoding the same CDR3. The chain joins TRGV5 to TRGJP2. J gave up 0 bases and V 5 bases, and 3 bases lay outside the gene matches. Germline CDR1 reads VINAFY; CDR2 reads YDVSNSKD. There are 14 residues in the CDR3. CDR3: CATWAHSSDWIKTF. The CDR3 nucleotides are TGTGCCACCTGGGCCCATAGTAGTGATTGGATCAAGACGTTT.

The J gene is TRGJ1 or TRGJ2, the V gene TRGV5. The CDR3 length is 13 residues. Unmatched junction bases numbered 7, after V lost 0 bases and J lost 8 bases. The germline gives CDR1 VINAFY, CDR2 YDVSNSKD. CDR3 sequence: CATWDRRPDKKLF. CDR3 in DNA: TGTGCCACCTGGGACAGGCGACCCGATAAGAAACTCTTT.

The rearrangement joins TRGV9 to TRGJ1 or TRGJ2. CDR1 and CDR2 from the germline V gene are GITISATS and ISYDGTV (reference sequence). The V gene end was trimmed by 3 bases and the J gene end by 9 bases; junction bases not matched to a gene: 14. There are 14 residues in the CDR3. CDR3 amino acids: CALWERLRGPKKLF. CDR3 sequence (DNA): TGTGCCTTGTGGGAGAGGCTAAGGGGACCTAAGAAACTCTTT.

This sequence joins TRGV9 and TRGJ1 or TRGJ2. The V gene end was trimmed by 0 bases and the J gene end by 2 bases; junction bases not matched to a gene: 4. The CDR3 runs 14 residues. Looked up from germline, CDR1 is GITISATS and CDR2 is ISYDGTV (reference sequence). CDR3 nucleotide sequence: TGTGCCTTGTGGGAGGTGGAGGATTATTATAAGAAACTCTTT. It is translated as CALWEVEDYYKKLF.